This T cell receptor (beta chain) was sequenced for a study of T cell changes during pregnancy in multiple sclerosis. The CDR3 is made up of 14 amino acids. Trimming took off 4 bases at V and 0 bases at J, with 10 bases between the two ends. CDR1 is SGHRS and CDR2 is YFSETQ in the germline V gene. Generated by immunoSEQ multiplex PCR, the TCRdb table keeps only in-frame clones and is missing some. This table holds 70,000 or so clones, just over 90% found once. The gene calls are TRBV5-1 and TRBJ1-1; no firm D call. The specimen was CD4+ T cells from peripheral blood mononuclear cells, collected before pregnancy. The source of this sequence is a female donor with multiple sclerosis, enrolled in a pregnancy study. CDR3 nucleotide sequence: TGCGCCAGCAGCGTACAGCCTCTGAACACTGAAGCTTTCTTT. It yields the protein CASSVQPLNTEAFF.